The clone carrying this T cell receptor (beta chain) was counted many times. Its specificity is not known. The data belong to a study of T cells in Graves' hyperthyroidism and ophthalmopathy. Findings and caveats of the study: Ophthalmopathy, as predicted by the model, came a median roughly 6.3 months after the prediction. Most thyroid clonotypes with frequency above 0.001 were detected in blood.

RNA transcripts served as the template for amplifying TCR beta CDR3 regions. TCR CDR3 underwent first-round RT-PCR with the HTBI primer set. MiXCR, applied by TCRdb to the multiplex PCR reads, yields one record per CDR3 protein. This table has approximately 380,000 distinct CDR3 sequences, about 18% appearing once. Patients with uncontrolled infections, other autoimmune diseases, pregnancy or lactation were excluded. Diagnostic decisions used clinical symptoms, serum thyroxine and TRAb, thyroid ultrasound and orbital computed tomography. Trimming cost V 7 bases and J 3 bases, with 16 bases left between them. The CDR3 is 15 residues long. Per the germline V gene, CDR1 is SNHLY and CDR2 is FYNNEI.

V usage is TRBV2 and J usage is TRBJ2-1, with D possibly TRBD2 on 7 matching bases. The TCR comes from a man aged 18 to 30 with Graves' ophthalmopathy. Sequencing was done on a sample of blood. CDR3 bases: TGTGCCAGCACCAAAGGGGGGGTGGACTACAATGAGCAGTTCTTC. It codes for CASTKGGVDYNEQFF.